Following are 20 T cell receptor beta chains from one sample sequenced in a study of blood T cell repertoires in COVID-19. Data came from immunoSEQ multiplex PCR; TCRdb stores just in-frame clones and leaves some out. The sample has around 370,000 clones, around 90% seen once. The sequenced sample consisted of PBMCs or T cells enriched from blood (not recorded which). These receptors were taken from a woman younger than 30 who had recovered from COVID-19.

CDR3 region: CASSFRTANTGELFF. The CDR3 DNA is TGTGCCAGCAGTTTCCGGACAGCGAACACCGGGGAGCTGTTTTTT. This chain joins TRBV27 and TRBJ2-2, with D maybe TRBD1 (6 bases). The CDR3 totals 15 residues. V lost 3 bases, J lost 0 bases, and 8 bases lay in between. In germline, CDR1 is MNHEY, CDR2 SMNVEV (reference sequence).

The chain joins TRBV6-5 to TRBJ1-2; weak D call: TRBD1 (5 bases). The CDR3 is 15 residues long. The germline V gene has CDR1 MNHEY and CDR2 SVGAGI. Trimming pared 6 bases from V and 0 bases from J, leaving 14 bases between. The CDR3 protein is CASRLGAQSNYGYTF. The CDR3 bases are TGTGCCAGCAGGCTAGGGGCTCAATCTAACTATGGCTACACCTTC.

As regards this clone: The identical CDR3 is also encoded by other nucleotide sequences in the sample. The CDR3 sequence: CASSLSAGAYEQYF. CDR3 coding DNA: TGTGCCAGCAGTTTATCGGCAGGGGCCTACGAGCAGTACTTC. The chain is built from TRBV27 and TRBJ2-7, with a weak D call TRBD1 (6 bases). There are 14 residues in the CDR3. CDR1 is MNHEY and CDR2 is SMNVEV in the germline V gene (reference sequence). V lost 0 bases, J lost 2 bases, and 8 bases lay in between.

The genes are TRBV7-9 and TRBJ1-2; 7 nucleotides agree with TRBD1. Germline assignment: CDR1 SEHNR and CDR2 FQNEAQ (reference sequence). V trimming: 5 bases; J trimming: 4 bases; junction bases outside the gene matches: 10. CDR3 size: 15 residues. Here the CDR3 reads CASSPPAGQVYGYTF. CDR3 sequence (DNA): TGTGCCAGCAGCCCACCTGCAGGACAGGTCTATGGCTACACCTTC.

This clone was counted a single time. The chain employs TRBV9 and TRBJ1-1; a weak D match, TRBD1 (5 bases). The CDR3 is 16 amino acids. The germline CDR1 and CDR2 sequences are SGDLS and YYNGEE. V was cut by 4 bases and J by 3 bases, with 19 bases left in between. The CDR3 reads CASSPWGVLSDTEAFF. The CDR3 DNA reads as TGTGCCAGCAGCCCCTGGGGGGTACTATCGGACACTGAAGCTTTCTTT.

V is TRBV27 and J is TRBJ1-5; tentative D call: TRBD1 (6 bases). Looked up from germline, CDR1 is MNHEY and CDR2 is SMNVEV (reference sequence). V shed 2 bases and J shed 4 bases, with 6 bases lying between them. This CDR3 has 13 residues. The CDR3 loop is CASSLGQNQPQHF. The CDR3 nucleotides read TGTGCCAGCAGTTTAGGACAGAATCAGCCCCAGCATTTT.

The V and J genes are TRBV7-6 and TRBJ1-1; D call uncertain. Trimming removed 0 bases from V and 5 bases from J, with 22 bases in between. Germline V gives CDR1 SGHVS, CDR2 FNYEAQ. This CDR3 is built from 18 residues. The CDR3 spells CASSLAPWRGPRDTEAFF. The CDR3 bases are TGTGCCAGCAGCTTAGCCCCTTGGCGGGGTCCACGAGATACTGAAGCTTTCTTT.

This chain's CDR3 is CASSQEDARGTGELFF. CDR3 nucleotide sequence: TGTGCCAGCAGCCAAGAAGACGCGCGGGGCACCGGGGAGCTGTTTTTT. The rearrangement links TRBV3-1 (or the pseudogene TRBV3-2) to TRBJ2-2; possible D gene TRBD2, 6 bases. The CDR3 contains 16 residues. Germline assignment: CDR1 LGHDT and CDR2 YNNKEL (reference sequence). The V gene lost 0 bases and the J gene lost 4 bases, with 12 bases spanning the gap.

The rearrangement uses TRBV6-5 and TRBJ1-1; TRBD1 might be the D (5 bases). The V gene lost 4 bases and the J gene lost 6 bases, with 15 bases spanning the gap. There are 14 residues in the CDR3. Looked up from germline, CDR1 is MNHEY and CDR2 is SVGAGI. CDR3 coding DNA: TGTGCCAGCAGTTTTCGCAGGGCAGTGGCTGAAGCTTTCTTT. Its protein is CASSFRRAVAEAFF.

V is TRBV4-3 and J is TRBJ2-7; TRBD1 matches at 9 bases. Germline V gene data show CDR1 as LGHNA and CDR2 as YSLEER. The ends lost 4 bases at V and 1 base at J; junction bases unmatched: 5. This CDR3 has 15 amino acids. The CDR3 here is CASSRGGQGSYEQYF. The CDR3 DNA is TGCGCCAGCAGCCGCGGAGGACAGGGGTCCTACGAGCAGTACTTC.

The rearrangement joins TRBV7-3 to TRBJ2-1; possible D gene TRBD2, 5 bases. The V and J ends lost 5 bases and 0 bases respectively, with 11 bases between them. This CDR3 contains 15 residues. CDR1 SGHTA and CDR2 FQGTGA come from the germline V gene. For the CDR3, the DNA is TGTGCCAGCAGCATTCCTGGGAGCTCCTACAATGAGCAGTTCTTC. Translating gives CASSIPGSSYNEQFF.

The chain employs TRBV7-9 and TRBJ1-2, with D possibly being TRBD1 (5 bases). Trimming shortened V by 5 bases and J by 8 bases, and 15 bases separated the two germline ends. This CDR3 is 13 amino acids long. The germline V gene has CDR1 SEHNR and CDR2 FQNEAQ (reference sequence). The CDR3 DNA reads TGTGCCAGCAGCCGCCAGGGATCTAAGGGCTACACCTTC. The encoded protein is CASSRQGSKGYTF.

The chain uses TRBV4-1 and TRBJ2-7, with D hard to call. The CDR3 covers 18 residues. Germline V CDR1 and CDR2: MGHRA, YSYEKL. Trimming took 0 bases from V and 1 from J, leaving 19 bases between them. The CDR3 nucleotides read TGCGCCAGCAGCCAAGAATCTCCTGGGCAGTCCCGGTCCTACGAGCAGTACTTC. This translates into CASSQESPGQSRSYEQYF.

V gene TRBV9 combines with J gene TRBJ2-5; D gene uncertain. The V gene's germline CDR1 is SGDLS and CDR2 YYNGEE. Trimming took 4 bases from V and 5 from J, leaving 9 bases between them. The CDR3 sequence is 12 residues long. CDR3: CASSSSSETQYF. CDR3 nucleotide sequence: TGTGCCAGCAGCTCTTCCTCCGAGACCCAGTACTTC.

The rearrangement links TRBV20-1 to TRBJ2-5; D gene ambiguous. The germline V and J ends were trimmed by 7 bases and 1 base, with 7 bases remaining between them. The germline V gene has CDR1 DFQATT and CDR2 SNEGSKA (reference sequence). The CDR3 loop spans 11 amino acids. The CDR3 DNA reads TGCAGTGGTCACAGCCAAGAGACCCAGTACTTC. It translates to CSGHSQETQYF.

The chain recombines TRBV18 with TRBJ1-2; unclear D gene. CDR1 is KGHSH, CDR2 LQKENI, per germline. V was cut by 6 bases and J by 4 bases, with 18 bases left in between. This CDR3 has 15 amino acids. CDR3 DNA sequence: TGTGCCAGCTCCCTACCCTTACCAGGAGGCTATGGCTACACCTTC. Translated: CASSLPLPGGYGYTF.

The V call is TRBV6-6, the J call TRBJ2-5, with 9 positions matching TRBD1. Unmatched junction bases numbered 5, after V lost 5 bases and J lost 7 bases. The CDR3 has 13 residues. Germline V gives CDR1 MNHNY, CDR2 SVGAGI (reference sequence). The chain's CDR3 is CASSQDRGRTQYF. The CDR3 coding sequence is TGTGCCAGCAGTCAGGACAGGGGTAGGACCCAGTACTTC.

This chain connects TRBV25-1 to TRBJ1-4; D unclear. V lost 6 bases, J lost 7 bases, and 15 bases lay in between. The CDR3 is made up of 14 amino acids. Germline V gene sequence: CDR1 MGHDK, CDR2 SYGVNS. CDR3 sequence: CASRSGVLLEKLFF. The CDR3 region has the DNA TGTGCCAGCAGGAGCGGGGTTCTTCTTGAAAAACTGTTTTTT. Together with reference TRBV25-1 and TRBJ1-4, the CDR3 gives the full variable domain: EADIYQTPRYLVIGTGKKITLECSQTMGHDKMYWYQQDPGMELHLIHYSYGVNSTEKGDLSSESTVSRIRTEHFPLTLESARPSHTSQYLCASRSGVLLEKLFFGSGTQLSVL.

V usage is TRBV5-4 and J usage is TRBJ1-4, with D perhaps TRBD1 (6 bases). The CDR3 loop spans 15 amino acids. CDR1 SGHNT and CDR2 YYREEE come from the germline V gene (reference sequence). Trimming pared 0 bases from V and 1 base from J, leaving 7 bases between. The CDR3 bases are TGTGCCAGCAGCTTGGCGGGACAAACTAATGAAAAACTGTTTTTT. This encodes CASSLAGQTNEKLFF. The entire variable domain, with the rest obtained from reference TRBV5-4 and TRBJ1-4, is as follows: ETGVTQSPTHLIKTRGQQVTLRCSSQSGHNTVSWYQQALGQGPQFIFQYYREEENGRGNFPPRFSGLQFPNYSSELNVNALELDDSALYLCASSLAGQTNEKLFFGSGTQLSVL.

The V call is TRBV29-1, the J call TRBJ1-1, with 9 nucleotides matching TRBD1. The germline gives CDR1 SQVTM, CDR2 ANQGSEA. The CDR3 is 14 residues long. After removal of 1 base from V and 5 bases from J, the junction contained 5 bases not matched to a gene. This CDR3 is CSVEGWDRETEAFF. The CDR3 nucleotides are TGCAGCGTTGAAGGCTGGGACAGGGAGACTGAAGCTTTCTTT. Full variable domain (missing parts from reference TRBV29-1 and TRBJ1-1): SAVISQKPSRDICQRGTSLTIQCQVDSQVTMMFWYRQQPGQSLTLIATANQGSEATYESGFVIDKFPISRPNLTFSTLTVSNMSPEDSSIYLCSVEGWDRETEAFFGQGTRLTVV.